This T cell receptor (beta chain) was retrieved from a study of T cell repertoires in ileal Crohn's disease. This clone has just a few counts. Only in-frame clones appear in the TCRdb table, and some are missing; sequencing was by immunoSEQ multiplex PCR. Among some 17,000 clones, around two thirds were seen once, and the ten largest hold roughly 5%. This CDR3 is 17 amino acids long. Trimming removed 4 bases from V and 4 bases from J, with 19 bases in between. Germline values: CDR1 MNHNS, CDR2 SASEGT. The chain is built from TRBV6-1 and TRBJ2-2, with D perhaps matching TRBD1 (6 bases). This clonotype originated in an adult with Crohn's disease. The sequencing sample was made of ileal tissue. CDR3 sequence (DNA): TGTGCCAGCAGTGGACAGGCGGCCGGGGCGGGCACCGGGGAGCTGTTTTTT. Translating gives CASSGQAAGAGTGELFF.